The 3 T cell receptor beta chains below all came from one sample that was sequenced in a study of CD8 T cells in ankylosing spondylitis. Their specific antigens are unknown. Overall study findings and caveats: Seven to nine highly homologous variants formed a TCR beta motif that appeared characteristic of ankylosing spondylitis blood.

Each CDR3 protein gets one entry after TCRdb re-called the 5' RACE reads with MiXCR. The repertoire has 330,000 or so distinct CDR3 sequences, 7.5% to 9% of them found once; the top ten carry less than 15%. The sequencing input was blood, either unsorted or a sorted T cell fraction (not recorded which). These receptors were obtained from a male donor with ankylosing spondylitis.

In this sample, this clonotype turned up a few times. V is TRBV7-9 and J is TRBJ1-5; 9 bases match TRBD1. Germline-derived CDR1 and CDR2 are SEHNR and FQNEAQ (reference sequence). The V and J ends lost 5 bases and 5 bases, in that order; junction bases with no gene match: 4. The CDR3 is 14 residues long. The CDR3 region is CASSRGQGHQPQHF. The CDR3 DNA reads TGTGCCAGCAGCCGGGGACAGGGCCATCAGCCCCAGCATTTT.

Of note for this clonotype: A single base separates this from a much larger clone, so it may be a read error. This chain connects TRBV12-3 or TRBV12-4 to TRBJ1-4; a possible D gene is TRBD1 (6 bases). This CDR3 comprises 14 residues. In DNA, the CDR3 is TGTGCCAGCCGGAGGGACACTGGGGAGGAAAAACCGTTTTTT. It translates to CASRRDTGEEKPFF.

This clonotype turned up a few times. The V and J genes are TRBV5-1 and TRBJ1-1; D unclear. V was trimmed by 4 bases and J by 7 bases, leaving 14 bases between them. Germline CDR1 is SGHRS and CDR2 is YFSETQ. The CDR3 loop spans 13 amino acids. CDR3 DNA sequence: TGCGCCAGCAGCCATACAGTTATCGGTGAAGCTTTCTTT. Amino acids: CASSHTVIGEAFF.